Shown below are 3 T cell receptor beta chains from a single sample sequenced in a study of a mutant IDH1 vaccine in newly diagnosed glioma. Time point here: week 47, end of study. A single vaccine dose contained 300 ug of mutant IDH1 20-mer peptide, and topical imiquimod was used with it. The method was immunoSEQ multiplex PCR; TCRdb's version includes in-frame clones alone and lacks a portion of them. This repertoire shows 56,000 or so clones, approximately 80% found once; its top ten account for over 4.5%. No cognate antigen is known for these TCRs. Here the sequenced sample was PBMCs, taken from a glioma patient whose treatment included an IDH1 peptide vaccine. These receptors all stem from a middle-aged woman with glioma. Some clones in this sample may be carry-over from other donors' samples.

The rearrangement uses TRBV5-5 and TRBJ1-1; D gene unclear. Trimming pared 0 bases from V and 2 bases from J, leaving 11 bases between. Germline V CDR1 and CDR2: SGHKS, YYEKEE (reference sequence). The CDR3 extends over 15 amino acids. The CDR3 protein is CASSLDGWGNTEAFF. In DNA, the CDR3 is TGTGCCAGCAGCTTGGACGGGTGGGGTAACACTGAAGCTTTCTTT.

This CDR3 reads CASSETQGFTAFF. The DNA of the CDR3 is TGTGCCAGCAGTGAAACACAGGGGTTTACAGCTTTCTTT. This chain links TRBV6-1 with TRBJ1-1; TRBD1 matches 7 bases. V gave up 2 bases and J gave up 10 bases; unmatched junction bases: 7. The CDR3 consists of 13 residues. The germline gives CDR1 MNHNS, CDR2 SASEGT.

CDR3: CASSLGRALTSGNTIYF. CDR3 nucleotides: TGCGCCAGCAGCTTGGGGAGGGCACTAACCTCTGGAAACACCATATATTTT. The chain combines TRBV5-1 with TRBJ1-3; no firm D call. Between the trimmed V and J ends, which lost 0 bases and 0 bases, there was a span of 13 bases. The CDR3 is made up of 17 amino acids. Germline lookup yields CDR1 SGHRS and CDR2 YFSETQ.